This is a list of T cell receptor beta chains from one sample in a study of PD-L1 blockade in urothelial cancer. Produced via immunoSEQ multiplex PCR; TCRdb's table is partial and in-frame only. Of 70,000 or so clones in the sample, under 90% were seen once. The starting material was PBMCs, obtained around atezolizumab (anti-PD-L1) treatment. Receptors originate from a man between 65 and 85 years old with urothelial cancer. Both conserved end residues are part of each CDR3. D genes are given only for firm matches. A row's size may be missing; if present it is once, few, many or a size class.

CDR3 DNA: TGTGCCAGCTCACCCCTTAGTAACACTGAAGCTTTCTTT
CDR3 protein: CASSPLSNTEAFF
clone size: -
V gene: TRBV18
J gene: TRBJ1-1
D gene: -

CDR3 DNA: TGTGCCAGCAGCTTATCATTACGCGGGGATGAGCAGTTCTTC
CDR3 protein: CASSLSLRGDEQFF
clone size: -
V gene: TRBV7-3
J gene: TRBJ2-1
D gene: -

CDR3 DNA: TGTGCCAGCAGTTTGGGCAGCCTCGTCTCCTCTGGGGCCAACGTCCTGACTTTC
CDR3 protein: CASSLGSLVSSGANVLTF
clone size: -
V gene: TRBV28
J gene: TRBJ2-6
D gene: -

CDR3 DNA: TGTGCCATCAGTGAGGGTCCCGGACAGAACACTGAAGCTTTCTTT
CDR3 protein: CAISEGPGQNTEAFF
clone size: -
V gene: TRBV10-3
J gene: TRBJ1-1
D gene: -

CDR3 DNA: TGTGCCAGCAGCGTGGTGCCCCAGGGGGAGACCCAGTACTTC
CDR3 protein: CASSVVPQGETQYF
clone size: -
V gene: TRBV9
J gene: TRBJ2-5
D gene: -

CDR3 DNA: TGCGCCAGCAGCCAAGGTCCCATGAACCGGGACAGGGGGTACAATGAGCAGTTCTTC
CDR3 protein: CASSQGPMNRDRGYNEQFF
clone size: -
V gene: TRBV4-1
J gene: TRBJ2-1
D gene: TRBD1

CDR3 DNA: TGTGCCAGCAGCAAAGTCGGGACACCCTCAAGGAACACAGATACGCAGTATTTT
CDR3 protein: CASSKVGTPSRNTDTQYF
clone size: -
V gene: TRBV21-1
J gene: TRBJ2-3
D gene: -

CDR3 DNA: TGTGCCAGTAAATCCAGGGGGCAAGTTAACTCTGAAGCTTTCTTT
CDR3 protein: CASKSRGQVNSEAFF
clone size: -
V gene: TRBV19
J gene: TRBJ1-1
D gene: TRBD1

CDR3 DNA: TGTGCCAGACGACAGGGGTTAGATACGCAGTATTTT
CDR3 protein: CARRQGLDTQYF
clone size: once
V gene: TRBV6-4
J gene: TRBJ2-3
D gene: TRBD1

CDR3 DNA: TGTGCCAGCAGTTTAGCCGGGGTGCAGTTCTTC
CDR3 protein: CASSLAGVQFF
clone size: -
V gene: TRBV27
J gene: TRBJ2-1
D gene: -

CDR3 DNA: TGTGCCAGCAGCTCCCGAAGACTAGCGGGAGTTGAGACCCAGTACTTC
CDR3 protein: CASSSRRLAGVETQYF
clone size: -
V gene: TRBV7-3
J gene: TRBJ2-5
D gene: TRBD2

CDR3 DNA: TGTGCCAGCAGTGACCAGTTGGGAGCCTCCTACGAGCAGTACTTC
CDR3 protein: CASSDQLGASYEQYF
clone size: -
V gene: TRBV6-1
J gene: TRBJ2-7
D gene: -

CDR3 DNA: TGTGCCACCTATGTTGGACAGGGATACACCGGGGAGCTGTTTTTT
CDR3 protein: CATYVGQGYTGELFF
clone size: -
V gene: TRBV28
J gene: TRBJ2-2
D gene: TRBD1

CDR3 DNA: TGTGCCAGCAGCCACGGACTAGCGGGACCCCAAGAGACCCAGTACTTC
CDR3 protein: CASSHGLAGPQETQYF
clone size: -
V gene: TRBV7-8
J gene: TRBJ2-5
D gene: TRBD2

CDR3 DNA: TGTGCCAGCAGCCAGGCGGGCGGCCGGGACAGGGGCTACGAGCAGTACTTC
CDR3 protein: CASSQAGGRDRGYEQYF
clone size: -
V gene: TRBV16
J gene: TRBJ2-7
D gene: TRBD1

CDR3 DNA: TGTGCCAGCAGCCCGGGACAGGGAGGACGCTACACCTTC
CDR3 protein: CASSPGQGGRYTF
clone size: -
V gene: TRBV7-9
J gene: TRBJ1-2
D gene: TRBD1

CDR3 DNA: TGTGCCAGCAGTTCAACCTCGGCGTCACAGATTTATCAGCCCCAGCATTTT
CDR3 protein: CASSSTSASQIYQPQHF
clone size: -
V gene: TRBV28
J gene: TRBJ1-5
D gene: -

CDR3 DNA: TGTGCCAGCAGTTACCGACAGGGTGAGGACAATGGCTACACCTTC
CDR3 protein: CASSYRQGEDNGYTF
clone size: -
V gene: TRBV6-6
J gene: TRBJ1-2
D gene: TRBD1

CDR3 DNA: TGCGCCAGCAGCCCACAGGGTGGCCCTGGAAACACCATATATTTT
CDR3 protein: CASSPQGGPGNTIYF
clone size: -
V gene: TRBV5-1
J gene: TRBJ1-3
D gene: -

CDR3 DNA: TGTGCCAGCAGCGTAGCGGCTAGCGAGACTACGCAGTATTTT
CDR3 protein: CASSVAASETTQYF
clone size: -
V gene: TRBV9
J gene: TRBJ2-3
D gene: -

CDR3 DNA: TGTGCCAGCAGCCAAGTTCAGGGGGGCGTCCGAGGAGAAAAACTGTTTTTT
CDR3 protein: CASSQVQGGVRGEKLFF
clone size: -
V gene: TRBV14
J gene: TRBJ1-4
D gene: TRBD1

CDR3 DNA: TGCGCCAGCAGCTTGGGTGGAGTACAAGAGACCCAGTACTTC
CDR3 protein: CASSLGGVQETQYF
clone size: once
V gene: TRBV5-1
J gene: TRBJ2-5
D gene: -

CDR3 DNA: TGTGCCAGTAGTCGCATTTTGGACAGGTTCTATGGCTACACCTTC
CDR3 protein: CASSRILDRFYGYTF
clone size: few
V gene: TRBV19
J gene: TRBJ1-2
D gene: TRBD1

CDR3 DNA: TGTGCCAGCAGCTTGGGACTAGGCTACAATGAGCAGTTCTTC
CDR3 protein: CASSLGLGYNEQFF
clone size: -
V gene: TRBV7-9
J gene: TRBJ2-1
D gene: TRBD2

CDR3 DNA: TGTGCCAGCTCTCCAGGGACAGGGACGAGCGAGCAGTACTTC
CDR3 protein: CASSPGTGTSEQYF
clone size: -
V gene: TRBV18
J gene: TRBJ2-7
D gene: TRBD1

CDR3 DNA: TGCGCCAGCAGCCCCGGGGACAGCGTGGACGAGCAGTACTTC
CDR3 protein: CASSPGDSVDEQYF
clone size: once
V gene: TRBV5-1
J gene: TRBJ2-7
D gene: TRBD1

CDR3 DNA: TGTGCCAGTACCGGCGGGCCGACCAGCTCCTACAATGAGCAGTTCTTC
CDR3 protein: CASTGGPTSSYNEQFF
clone size: -
V gene: TRBV19
J gene: TRBJ2-1
D gene: -

CDR3 DNA: TGTGCCAGCGCAATAAACAGGGGCTACGAGCAGTACTTC
CDR3 protein: CASAINRGYEQYF
clone size: -
V gene: TRBV6-1
J gene: TRBJ2-7
D gene: TRBD1

CDR3 DNA: TGCGCCAGCTCTGGGACAGGCTCCTACGAGCAGTACTTC
CDR3 protein: CASSGTGSYEQYF
clone size: -
V gene: TRBV5-1
J gene: TRBJ2-7
D gene: TRBD1

CDR3 DNA: TGTGCCAGCAGCGTACTAGCGGCTAGCACAGATACGCAGTATTTT
CDR3 protein: CASSVLAASTDTQYF
clone size: -
V gene: TRBV9
J gene: TRBJ2-3
D gene: TRBD2

CDR3 DNA: TGTGCTAGTGGTTTATTATCAGATACGCAGTATTTT
CDR3 protein: CASGLLSDTQYF
clone size: few
V gene: TRBV12-5
J gene: TRBJ2-3
D gene: -

CDR3 DNA: TGTGCCAGCAAGATCGGGGTACTGTCAGATACGCAGTATTTT
CDR3 protein: CASKIGVLSDTQYF
clone size: -
V gene: TRBV6-5
J gene: TRBJ2-3
D gene: -

CDR3 DNA: TGTGCCAGCAGTGATCAGCCGGGACAGAAAGCTTTCTTT
CDR3 protein: CASSDQPGQKAFF
clone size: few
V gene: TRBV25-1
J gene: TRBJ1-1
D gene: TRBD1

CDR3 DNA: TGTGCCAGCAGTCCCACAGGGGAGGCCAAAAACATTCAGTACTTC
CDR3 protein: CASSPTGEAKNIQYF
clone size: -
V gene: TRBV28
J gene: TRBJ2-4
D gene: TRBD1

CDR3 DNA: TGTGCCAGCAGCGTAGCTGCCCAGGGGAGAGGGGATGGCTACACCTTC
CDR3 protein: CASSVAAQGRGDGYTF
clone size: -
V gene: TRBV9
J gene: TRBJ1-2
D gene: -

CDR3 DNA: TGCGCCAGCAGCCAAACGAAGAGCGGGACCTACAATGAGCAGTTCTTC
CDR3 protein: CASSQTKSGTYNEQFF
clone size: -
V gene: TRBV4-1
J gene: TRBJ2-1
D gene: TRBD2

CDR3 DNA: TGTGCCAGCAGCCGGCGGCTCCTGGTGTCCTCCTACAATGAGCAGTTCTTC
CDR3 protein: CASSRRLLVSSYNEQFF
clone size: once
V gene: TRBV5-4
J gene: TRBJ2-1
D gene: -

CDR3 DNA: TGCGCCAGCAGCCGACAGGGACTGAACACCGGGGAGCTGTTTTTT
CDR3 protein: CASSRQGLNTGELFF
clone size: -
V gene: TRBV5-1
J gene: TRBJ2-2
D gene: -

CDR3 DNA: TGTGCCAGCAGTCCTCAGGGGGAAGAGACCCAGTACTTC
CDR3 protein: CASSPQGEETQYF
clone size: -
V gene: TRBV6-6
J gene: TRBJ2-5
D gene: TRBD1

CDR3 DNA: TGTGCTAGTGGTTTGGGGGGACAGGGCGGCAATGAGCAGTTCTTC
CDR3 protein: CASGLGGQGGNEQFF
clone size: -
V gene: TRBV12-5
J gene: TRBJ2-1
D gene: TRBD1

CDR3 DNA: TGTGCCAGCAGTCCCACAGGGAGAATTTACTATGGCTACACCTTC
CDR3 protein: CASSPTGRIYYGYTF
clone size: -
V gene: TRBV6-1
J gene: TRBJ1-2
D gene: -

CDR3 DNA: TGTGCCACCAGCAGCCGACAGGACTACAATGAGCAGTTCTTC
CDR3 protein: CATSSRQDYNEQFF
clone size: -
V gene: TRBV15
J gene: TRBJ2-1
D gene: -

CDR3 DNA: TGCGCCAGCAGCCGGGACAGGGGGATCTACGAGCAGTACTTC
CDR3 protein: CASSRDRGIYEQYF
clone size: -
V gene: TRBV5-1
J gene: TRBJ2-7
D gene: TRBD1

CDR3 DNA: TGTGCCAGCTCACCGGGACTGCAAGCCTACAATGAGCAGTTCTTC
CDR3 protein: CASSPGLQAYNEQFF
clone size: -
V gene: TRBV18
J gene: TRBJ2-1
D gene: -

CDR3 DNA: TGTGCCAGCAGTTTGATCAGGGGTGAAGCTTTCTTT
CDR3 protein: CASSLIRGEAFF
clone size: -
V gene: TRBV28
J gene: TRBJ1-1
D gene: -

CDR3 DNA: TGTGCCAGCAGTTTAGTGGGACAGGTTCAGCCCCAGCATTTT
CDR3 protein: CASSLVGQVQPQHF
clone size: -
V gene: TRBV27
J gene: TRBJ1-5
D gene: TRBD1

CDR3 DNA: TGTGCCAGCAGTATCTCGCAGAGGGAGACCCAGTACTTC
CDR3 protein: CASSISQRETQYF
clone size: -
V gene: TRBV2
J gene: TRBJ2-5
D gene: -

CDR3 DNA: TGTGCCAGCAGCTTAAGGACTAGCGCCTCCTACGAGCAGTACTTC
CDR3 protein: CASSLRTSASYEQYF
clone size: -
V gene: TRBV7-8
J gene: TRBJ2-7
D gene: TRBD2

CDR3 DNA: TGTGCCAGCAGCTTTTATGGGGGAGGGCGGACCGGGGAGCTGTTTTTT
CDR3 protein: CASSFYGGGRTGELFF
clone size: -
V gene: TRBV5-8
J gene: TRBJ2-2
D gene: TRBD2

CDR3 DNA: TGTGCCAGCAGCCTCCGTTTAGCGGGAGGGCCCTTCAATGAGCAGTTCTTC
CDR3 protein: CASSLRLAGGPFNEQFF
clone size: -
V gene: TRBV11-2
J gene: TRBJ2-1
D gene: TRBD2

CDR3 DNA: TGTGCCAGCAGTTCCTCGGGGGGCTACGAGCAGTACTTC
CDR3 protein: CASSSSGGYEQYF
clone size: -
V gene: TRBV6-5
J gene: TRBJ2-7
D gene: TRBD2

CDR3 DNA: TGTGCCAGCAGTCCTAGCGGGAGAGGGACAGATACGCAGTATTTT
CDR3 protein: CASSPSGRGTDTQYF
clone size: -
V gene: TRBV6-6
J gene: TRBJ2-3
D gene: TRBD2

CDR3 DNA: TGTGCCAGCAGTTGGACAGGGATGAAGGAAAAACTGTTTTTT
CDR3 protein: CASSWTGMKEKLFF
clone size: -
V gene: TRBV28
J gene: TRBJ1-4
D gene: TRBD1

CDR3 DNA: TGTGCCAGCAGTACTGGCCAGGCTGGGACCCAGTACTTC
CDR3 protein: CASSTGQAGTQYF
clone size: -
V gene: TRBV7-7
J gene: TRBJ2-5
D gene: -

CDR3 DNA: TGTGCCAGCAGTAGTCGGCGGGACAGGGGCTACGAGCAGTACTTC
CDR3 protein: CASSSRRDRGYEQYF
clone size: -
V gene: TRBV28
J gene: TRBJ2-7
D gene: TRBD1